This is a list of T cell receptor beta chains from one sample in a study of T cell clonotyping in hematopoietic cell transplantation. The method was immunoSEQ multiplex PCR; TCRdb's version includes in-frame clones alone and lacks a portion of them. The profile shows some 27,000 clones, 82% of them singletons. Sample: peripheral blood mononuclear cells, taken before stem cell transplant. These receptors were collected from a middle-aged man with acute myeloid leukemia. Some clones in this sample may be carry-over from other donors' samples. CDR3s include the opening cysteine and the closing phenylalanine or tryptophan. D genes are given only for firm matches. For some rows the clone size is stated as once, few or many, or as a class when expanded; others skip it.

cdr3_length: 14; d_call: -; j_call: TRBJ2-1; v_call: TRBV15; clone_size: -; cdr3_aa: CATSRVSLGNEQFF; cdr3_nt: TGTGCCACCAGCAGAGTCTCCTTGGGCAATGAGCAGTTCTTC
cdr3_length: 12; d_call: -; j_call: TRBJ1-1; v_call: TRBV29-1; clone_size: -; cdr3_aa: CSVAGAGIGAFF; cdr3_nt: TGCAGCGTGGCCGGGGCCGGTATTGGAGCTTTCTTT
cdr3_length: 15; d_call: -; j_call: TRBJ2-5; v_call: TRBV4-3; clone_size: -; cdr3_aa: CASSQDGYAQETQYF; cdr3_nt: TGCGCCAGCAGCCAAGATGGGTACGCTCAAGAGACCCAGTACTTC
cdr3_length: 17; d_call: -; j_call: TRBJ2-3; v_call: TRBV28; clone_size: once; cdr3_aa: CASTTSGSRWVTDTQYF; cdr3_nt: TGTGCCAGCACCACCTCCGGGTCCCGCTGGGTCACAGATACGCAGTATTTT
cdr3_length: 11; d_call: -; j_call: TRBJ1-2; v_call: TRBV10-3; clone_size: -; cdr3_aa: CAIRGPYGYTF; cdr3_nt: TGTGCCATCAGGGGCCCCTATGGCTACACCTTC
cdr3_length: 15; d_call: TRBD2; j_call: TRBJ2-7; v_call: TRBV7-9; clone_size: -; cdr3_aa: CASSLVSGRTYEQYF; cdr3_nt: TGTGCCAGCAGCTTAGTTAGCGGGAGGACCTACGAGCAGTACTTC
cdr3_length: 16; d_call: -; j_call: TRBJ1-4; v_call: TRBV4-3; clone_size: -; cdr3_aa: CASSQQDSPTNEKLFF; cdr3_nt: TGCGCCAGCAGCCAACAGGACAGTCCAACTAATGAAAAACTGTTTTTT
cdr3_length: 13; d_call: -; j_call: TRBJ2-2; v_call: TRBV9; clone_size: -; cdr3_aa: CASSVKGTGELFF; cdr3_nt: TGTGCCAGCAGCGTGAAAGGCACCGGGGAGCTGTTTTTT
cdr3_length: 12; d_call: -; j_call: TRBJ2-7; v_call: TRBV13; clone_size: -; cdr3_aa: CASSSTRYEQYF; cdr3_nt: TGTGCCAGCAGCTCTACAAGATACGAGCAGTACTTC
cdr3_length: 17; d_call: -; j_call: TRBJ2-6; v_call: TRBV7-2; clone_size: -; cdr3_aa: CASSLTGTGSGANVLTF; cdr3_nt: TGTGCCAGCAGCTTAACAGGGACGGGCTCTGGGGCCAACGTCCTGACTTTC
cdr3_length: 16; d_call: -; j_call: TRBJ1-3; v_call: TRBV5-6; clone_size: -; cdr3_aa: CASSLYGPGSGNTIYF; cdr3_nt: TGTGCCAGCAGCTTGTATGGTCCGGGGTCTGGAAACACCATATATTTT
cdr3_length: 14; d_call: -; j_call: TRBJ2-7; v_call: TRBV9; clone_size: -; cdr3_aa: CASSEGQQFHEQYF; cdr3_nt: TGTGCCAGCAGCGAAGGACAGCAGTTTCACGAGCAGTACTTC
cdr3_length: 15; d_call: -; j_call: TRBJ2-1; v_call: TRBV19; clone_size: -; cdr3_aa: CASSWTKSSYNEQFF; cdr3_nt: TGTGCCAGTAGCTGGACAAAGAGCTCCTACAATGAGCAGTTCTTC
cdr3_length: 14; d_call: -; j_call: TRBJ2-5; v_call: TRBV28; clone_size: -; cdr3_aa: CASSYPGTQETQYF; cdr3_nt: TGTGCCAGCAGTTATCCCGGGACTCAAGAGACCCAGTACTTC
cdr3_length: 15; d_call: TRBD2; j_call: TRBJ2-3; v_call: TRBV27; clone_size: -; cdr3_aa: CASSLMTSGMDTQYF; cdr3_nt: TGTGCCAGCAGTTTAATGACTAGCGGTATGGATACGCAGTATTTT
cdr3_length: 15; d_call: -; j_call: TRBJ2-1; v_call: TRBV7-2; clone_size: -; cdr3_aa: CATRGDAGGQGEQFF; cdr3_nt: TGTGCCACTAGGGGGGACGCCGGGGGGCAGGGTGAGCAGTTCTTC
cdr3_length: 16; d_call: TRBD1; j_call: TRBJ2-7; v_call: TRBV28; clone_size: -; cdr3_aa: CASSLPVDRDSYEQYF; cdr3_nt: TGTGCCAGCAGTTTACCGGTTGACCGGGACAGCTACGAGCAGTACTTC
cdr3_length: 16; d_call: -; j_call: TRBJ2-7; v_call: TRBV7-2; clone_size: -; cdr3_aa: CASTPWEGASSYEQYF; cdr3_nt: TGTGCCAGCACACCTTGGGAGGGGGCAAGCTCCTACGAGCAGTACTTC
cdr3_length: 15; d_call: -; j_call: TRBJ1-1; v_call: TRBV5-6; clone_size: -; cdr3_aa: CASSSGLLPNTEAFF; cdr3_nt: TGTGCCAGCAGCTCAGGACTTTTACCGAACACTGAAGCTTTCTTT
cdr3_length: 16; d_call: -; j_call: TRBJ1-2; v_call: TRBV15; clone_size: -; cdr3_aa: CATSRDSGNFRYGYTF; cdr3_nt: TGTGCCACCAGCAGAGATTCGGGTAATTTCCGCTATGGCTACACCTTC
cdr3_length: 14; d_call: TRBD1; j_call: TRBJ2-7; v_call: TRBV9; clone_size: -; cdr3_aa: CASSSRGRPGEQYF; cdr3_nt: TGTGCCAGCAGCTCAAGGGGGCGACCGGGCGAGCAGTACTTC
cdr3_length: 13; d_call: -; j_call: TRBJ1-2; v_call: TRBV4-2; clone_size: -; cdr3_aa: CASSQGGASGDTF; cdr3_nt: TGTGCCAGCAGCCAAGGAGGAGCGTCTGGAGACACCTTC
cdr3_length: 16; d_call: TRBD2; j_call: TRBJ2-1; v_call: TRBV9; clone_size: once; cdr3_aa: CASSVEISGGANEQFF; cdr3_nt: TGTGCCAGCAGCGTAGAGATTAGCGGGGGGGCCAATGAGCAGTTCTTC
cdr3_length: 13; d_call: -; j_call: TRBJ2-7; v_call: TRBV6-5; clone_size: -; cdr3_aa: CASSWGRETLSHF; cdr3_nt: TGTGCCAGCAGTTGGGGACGAGAGACACTGTCCCACTTC